A selection of T cell receptor beta chains follows, all from one sample in a study of shared clonotypes between healthy human individuals. Using immunoSEQ multiplex PCR, the repertoire was profiled, and TCRdb retains in-frame clones only, with some absent. The table records more than 500,000 clones, more than 95% of them present only once. The sample was naive CD4+ T cells sorted from blood. Receptors originate from a woman in her thirties in good health. CDR3s include the opening cysteine and the closing phenylalanine or tryptophan.

J gene: TRBJ2-7; V gene: TRBV15; CDR3 protein: CATSVDSPYEQYF
J gene: TRBJ2-6; V gene: TRBV19; CDR3 protein: CATRDSSGANVLTF
J gene: TRBJ1-5; V gene: TRBV7-2; CDR3 protein: CASSLSVDQPQHF
J gene: TRBJ2-1; V gene: TRBV28; CDR3 protein: CASIPSTGLIREQFF
J gene: TRBJ2-4; V gene: TRBV5-4; CDR3 protein: CASSFYRGNIQYF
J gene: TRBJ2-3; V gene: TRBV5-1; CDR3 protein: CASSLASGGTDTQYF
J gene: TRBJ1-1; V gene: TRBV11-2; CDR3 protein: CASSPGTGSTEAFF
J gene: TRBJ2-7; V gene: TRBV27; CDR3 protein: CASSWGQNYEQYF
J gene: TRBJ1-5; V gene: TRBV29-1; CDR3 protein: CSVGWTDRNQPQHF
J gene: TRBJ1-1; V gene: TRBV28; CDR3 protein: CASSSQQGARTEAFF
J gene: TRBJ2-3; V gene: TRBV4-1; CDR3 protein: CASSPEGALADTQYF
J gene: TRBJ2-2; V gene: TRBV9; CDR3 protein: CASSVSVGAGELFF
J gene: TRBJ2-5; V gene: TRBV23-1; CDR3 protein: CASSRFSPVQETQYF
J gene: TRBJ1-4; V gene: TRBV6-1; CDR3 protein: CASSEYPLNGKLFF
J gene: TRBJ2-3; V gene: TRBV4-1; CDR3 protein: CASSRLLVVADTQYF
J gene: TRBJ2-2; V gene: TRBV28; CDR3 protein: CASRPPGQGATGELFF
J gene: TRBJ2-3; V gene: TRBV10-1; CDR3 protein: CASSEPGQGIDTQYF
J gene: TRBJ1-2; V gene: TRBV6-5; CDR3 protein: CASRAPFGRGYGYTF
J gene: TRBJ2-3; V gene: TRBV11-2; CDR3 protein: CASGPGGDTQYF
J gene: TRBJ2-7; V gene: TRBV5-1; CDR3 protein: CASSLGDNLLVSYEQYF
J gene: TRBJ2-2; V gene: TRBV5-1; CDR3 protein: CASSLTDYTGELFF
J gene: TRBJ1-1; V gene: TRBV18; CDR3 protein: CASSPEGRDTEAFF
J gene: TRBJ2-3; V gene: TRBV27; CDR3 protein: CASSLASSTDTQYF
J gene: TRBJ2-2; V gene: TRBV7-2; CDR3 protein: CASSLVGGPSLNTGELFF
J gene: TRBJ2-5; V gene: TRBV2; CDR3 protein: CASSGDQETQYF
J gene: TRBJ2-5; V gene: TRBV7-7; CDR3 protein: CASRKTWGGMAETQYF
J gene: TRBJ2-5; V gene: TRBV19; CDR3 protein: CASSTSGQETQYF
J gene: TRBJ2-7; V gene: TRBV27; CDR3 protein: CASSPSPGTGLRWYEQYF
J gene: TRBJ1-4; V gene: TRBV7-9; CDR3 protein: CASSPGAGEKLFF
J gene: TRBJ2-3; V gene: TRBV18; CDR3 protein: CASSPRPSHLTDTQYF
J gene: TRBJ2-1; V gene: TRBV5-1; CDR3 protein: CASSFLVAFHEQFF
J gene: TRBJ1-3; V gene: TRBV29-1; CDR3 protein: CSVGLGVNSGNTIYF
J gene: TRBJ2-7; V gene: TRBV4-1; CDR3 protein: CASSQDRPPYEQYF
J gene: TRBJ2-2; V gene: TRBV5-3; CDR3 protein: CARSPREVELFF
J gene: TRBJ2-1; V gene: TRBV7-9; CDR3 protein: CASSLVLAGGGEQFF
J gene: TRBJ1-2; V gene: TRBV11-2; CDR3 protein: CASSPSSGTAIYGYTF
J gene: TRBJ1-6; V gene: TRBV2; CDR3 protein: CASRGQGNSPLHF
J gene: TRBJ2-3; V gene: TRBV9; CDR3 protein: CASSASGSLSDTQYF
J gene: TRBJ2-5; V gene: TRBV5-5; CDR3 protein: CASSFPHKETQYF
J gene: TRBJ1-6; V gene: TRBV5-1; CDR3 protein: CASSFDRANSPLHF
J gene: TRBJ1-6; V gene: TRBV6-6; CDR3 protein: CASSYFERAGRYLHF
J gene: TRBJ2-2; V gene: TRBV5-1; CDR3 protein: CASSLANGITGELFF
J gene: TRBJ1-4; V gene: TRBV21-1; CDR3 protein: CASSKGGQGKKLFF
J gene: TRBJ2-7; V gene: TRBV28; CDR3 protein: CASSPPTGLTYEQYF
J gene: TRBJ1-5; V gene: TRBV18; CDR3 protein: CASSPTLGGREPQHF
J gene: TRBJ1-2; V gene: TRBV27; CDR3 protein: CASRTPWDGYTF
J gene: TRBJ1-6; V gene: TRBV5-1; CDR3 protein: CASSLGPEGSPLHF
J gene: TRBJ2-7; V gene: TRBV27; CDR3 protein: CASSSQTRLYEQYF
J gene: TRBJ1-2; V gene: TRBV30; CDR3 protein: CAWSVSQGYGYTF
J gene: TRBJ1-2; V gene: TRBV11-2; CDR3 protein: CASSLDLGSYGYTF
J gene: TRBJ1-1; V gene: TRBV9; CDR3 protein: CASSVVPSNTEAFF
J gene: TRBJ1-5; V gene: TRBV4-1; CDR3 protein: CASSQIFGRKSTNQPQHF
J gene: TRBJ1-1; V gene: TRBV10-1; CDR3 protein: CASRKGPDSTEAFF
J gene: TRBJ1-1; V gene: TRBV11-1; CDR3 protein: CASSLYRSENTEAFF
J gene: TRBJ2-7; V gene: TRBV18; CDR3 protein: CASSRTGTSYEQYF
J gene: TRBJ2-3; V gene: TRBV19; CDR3 protein: CASSIPTSGTDTQYF
J gene: TRBJ2-7; V gene: TRBV4-1; CDR3 protein: CASSQDGGTSGRGAYEQYF
J gene: TRBJ2-1; V gene: TRBV18; CDR3 protein: CASSQREGNNEQFF
J gene: TRBJ2-7; V gene: TRBV7-9; CDR3 protein: CASSLGDREQYF